Sequencing of this T cell receptor beta chain was carried out in a study of T cell responses to AZD1222 COVID-19 vaccine. Produced via immunoSEQ multiplex PCR; TCRdb's table is partial and in-frame only. The sample yields around 130,000 clones, roughly nine tenths seen once. Analyses pooled second doses at about 4 or about 12 weeks. Germline lookup yields CDR1 SGHAT and CDR2 FQNNGV. The length of the CDR3 is 17 residues. Trimming took off 1 base at V and 0 bases at J, with 15 bases between the two ends. This clone was found a few times. Antigen: not known. Notes on the study in general: Reportedly, close to half of spike-specific TCRs are directed against unmutated variant regions. Researchers report vaccine-associated CD4 TCRs spanning spike, with dominance at 160-218 and 743-854. Only after the peak T cell response were repertoires sampled.

The source material was peripheral blood, sampled 28 days after the second AZD1222 dose. The chain carries TRBV11-2 and TRBJ1-2; possible D gene TRBD1, 6 bases. This TCR derives from an adult who received the AZD1222 COVID-19 vaccine. CDR3 loop: CASSLAPPDRANYGYTF. The CDR3 region has the DNA TGTGCCAGCAGCTTAGCCCCACCGGACAGAGCTAACTATGGCTACACCTTC.